This T cell receptor beta chain was identified in a study of vaccination and CD4 T cells after COVID-19. Study-level information: Four females and six males made up the convalescents, with two Hispanic.

Sequencing of DNA taken from cultured CD4+ T cells relied on the Oncomine TCR Beta short-read assay. TCRdb ran MiXCR on the PCR reads and lists one entry per CDR3 protein. The sample contains 11,000 or so distinct CDR3 sequences, roughly half of which appear only once. Specified treatment: roughly ten-day PBMC culture with coronavirus spike peptide pools or control peptides (ViraFEST assay). The CDR3 contains 14 residues. Germline loops: CDR1 DFQATT, CDR2 SNEGSKA (reference sequence). The V and J ends lost 0 bases and 7 bases respectively, with 15 bases between them. As for this clonotype: Its target is unknown.

This receptor was identified in a human donor who had recovered from COVID-19. This chain links TRBV20-1 with TRBJ1-2; weak D call: TRBD1 (6 bases). The sample was CD4+ T cells from blood, cultured in vitro. The CDR3 bases are TGCAGTGCTAGAGAAGCACAGGGTGTGGGTGGCTACACCTTC. Protein sequence: CSAREAQGVGGYTF.